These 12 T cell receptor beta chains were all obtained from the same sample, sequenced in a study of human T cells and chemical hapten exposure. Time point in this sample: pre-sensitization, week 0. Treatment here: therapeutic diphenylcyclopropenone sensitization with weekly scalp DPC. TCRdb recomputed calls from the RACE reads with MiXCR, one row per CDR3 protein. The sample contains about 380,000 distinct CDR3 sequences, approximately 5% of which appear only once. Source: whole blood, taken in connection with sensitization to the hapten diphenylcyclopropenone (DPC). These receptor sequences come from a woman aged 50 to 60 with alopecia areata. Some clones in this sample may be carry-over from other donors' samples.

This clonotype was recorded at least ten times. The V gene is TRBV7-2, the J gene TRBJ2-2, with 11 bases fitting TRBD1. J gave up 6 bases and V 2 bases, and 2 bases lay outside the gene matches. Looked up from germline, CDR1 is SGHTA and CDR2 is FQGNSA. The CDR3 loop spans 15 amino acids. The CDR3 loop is CASSLRTGGSGELFF. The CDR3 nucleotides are TGTGCCAGCAGCTTAAGGACAGGGGGCTCCGGGGAGCTGTTTTTT.

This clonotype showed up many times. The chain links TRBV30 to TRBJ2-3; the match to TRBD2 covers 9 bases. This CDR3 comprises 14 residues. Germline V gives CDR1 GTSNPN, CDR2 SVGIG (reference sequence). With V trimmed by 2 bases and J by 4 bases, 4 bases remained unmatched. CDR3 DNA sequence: TGTGCCTGGAGTCGTAGCGGGGGCTCAGATACGCAGTATTTT. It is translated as CAWSRSGGSDTQYF.

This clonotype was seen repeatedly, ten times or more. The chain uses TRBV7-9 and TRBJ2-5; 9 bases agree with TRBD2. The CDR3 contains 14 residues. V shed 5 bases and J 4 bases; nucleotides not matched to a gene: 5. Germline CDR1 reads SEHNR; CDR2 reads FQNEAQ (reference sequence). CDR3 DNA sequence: TGTGCCAGCAGCCAATCAGCGGGAGGAGAGACCCAGTACTTC. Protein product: CASSQSAGGETQYF.

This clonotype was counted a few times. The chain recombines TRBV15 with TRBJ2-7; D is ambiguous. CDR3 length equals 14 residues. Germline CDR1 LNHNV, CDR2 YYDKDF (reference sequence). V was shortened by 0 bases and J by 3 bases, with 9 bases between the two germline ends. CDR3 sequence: CATSRDFQNYEQYF. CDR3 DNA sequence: TGTGCCACCAGCAGAGATTTCCAGAACTACGAGCAGTACTTC.

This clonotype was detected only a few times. CDR3 residues: CASSEQGLSEAFF. The CDR3 bases are TGTGCCAGCAGCGAACAGGGTCTGTCTGAAGCTTTCTTT. This sequence joins TRBV2 and TRBJ1-1, with a possible D match to TRBD1 (6 bases). Germline V gene sequence: CDR1 SNHLY, CDR2 FYNNEI. The CDR3 is 13 residues long. Trimming stripped 6 bases from V and 6 bases from J, with 14 bases between.

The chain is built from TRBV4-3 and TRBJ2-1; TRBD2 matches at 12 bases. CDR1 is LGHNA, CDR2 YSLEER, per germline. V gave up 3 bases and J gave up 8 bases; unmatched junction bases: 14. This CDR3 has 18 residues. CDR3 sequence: CASSHGMLAGGPVDEQFF. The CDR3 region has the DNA TGCGCCAGCAGCCACGGAATGCTAGCGGGAGGGCCCGTCGATGAGCAGTTCTTC.

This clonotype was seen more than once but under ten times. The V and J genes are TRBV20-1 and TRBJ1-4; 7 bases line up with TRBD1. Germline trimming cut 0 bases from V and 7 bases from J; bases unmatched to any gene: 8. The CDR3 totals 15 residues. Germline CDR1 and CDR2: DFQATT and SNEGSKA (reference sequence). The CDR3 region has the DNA TGCAGTGCTAGAGACGAGGACAGGCCTGTTGAAAAACTGTTTTTT. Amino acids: CSARDEDRPVEKLFF.

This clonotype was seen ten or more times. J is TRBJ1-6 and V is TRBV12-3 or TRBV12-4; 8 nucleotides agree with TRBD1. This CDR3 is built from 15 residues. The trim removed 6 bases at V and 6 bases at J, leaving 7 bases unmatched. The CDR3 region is CASRLLDRANSPLHF. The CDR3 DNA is TGTGCCAGCAGACTGCTGGACAGGGCTAATTCACCCCTCCACTTT.

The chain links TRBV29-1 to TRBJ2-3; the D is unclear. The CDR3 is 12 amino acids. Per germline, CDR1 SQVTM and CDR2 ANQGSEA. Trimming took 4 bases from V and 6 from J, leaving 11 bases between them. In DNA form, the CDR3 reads TGCAGCGTTGGGGCTCTAGAGGATACGCAGTATTTT. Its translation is CSVGALEDTQYF.

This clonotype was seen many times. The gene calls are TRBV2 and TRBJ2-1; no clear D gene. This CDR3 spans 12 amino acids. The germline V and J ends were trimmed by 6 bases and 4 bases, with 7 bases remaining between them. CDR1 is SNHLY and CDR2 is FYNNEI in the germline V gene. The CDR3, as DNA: TGTGCCAGCAGGCCCTCTTACAATGAGCAGTTCTTC. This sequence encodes CASRPSYNEQFF. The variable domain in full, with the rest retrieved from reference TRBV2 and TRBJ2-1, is EPEVTQTPSHQVTQMGQEVILRCVPISNHLYFYWYRQILGQKVEFLVSFYNNEISEKSEIFDDQFSVERPDGSNFTLKIRSTKLEDSAMYFCASRPSYNEQFFGPGTRLTVL.

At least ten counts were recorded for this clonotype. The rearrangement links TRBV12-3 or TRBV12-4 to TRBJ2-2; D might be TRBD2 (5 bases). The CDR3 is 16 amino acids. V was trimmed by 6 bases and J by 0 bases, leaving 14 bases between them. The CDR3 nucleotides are TGTGCCAGCAGCCGATTGGAGGCAGCGAACACCGGGGAGCTGTTTTTT. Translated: CASSRLEAANTGELFF.

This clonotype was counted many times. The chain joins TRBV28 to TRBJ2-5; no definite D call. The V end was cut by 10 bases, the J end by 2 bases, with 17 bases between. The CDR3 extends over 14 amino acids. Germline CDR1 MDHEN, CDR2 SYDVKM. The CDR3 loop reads CATRRQQVQETQYF. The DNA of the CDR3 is TGTGCCACCCGACGGCAGCAGGTACAAGAGACCCAGTACTTC.